Listed below are T cell receptor beta chains from one sample, sequenced in a study of early T cells in non-severe SARS-CoV-2 infection. TCRdb fed the 5' RACE reads into MiXCR, producing one record per CDR3 protein. The repertoire holds 97,000 or so distinct CDR3 sequences, with roughly 9.6% as singletons. Sequencing was performed on whole blood, taken at baseline. All receptors come from an adult who was a healthcare worker with PCR-confirmed SARS-CoV-2 infection or an uninfected control (not recorded which). CDR3s include the opening cysteine and the closing phenylalanine or tryptophan. Each record gives: CDR3 DNA, CDR3 protein, V gene, clone size, D gene, J gene. D genes are given only for firm matches. Clone size is not always given. Where it is, it says once, few, many or a class for expanded clones.

CDR3nt: TGTGCCAGTAGTCCCCAGGGGGCGGGCGCTTCACCCCTCCACTTT
CDR3aa: CASSPQGAGASPLHF
v_gene: TRBV19
abundance: .
d_gene: TRBD1
j_gene: TRBJ1-6

CDR3nt: TGTGCCAGCAGCTTGAGCTCAGGGGGCGCGGGCACTGAAGCTTTCTTT
CDR3aa: CASSLSSGGAGTEAFF
v_gene: TRBV5-6
abundance: many
d_gene: TRBD1
j_gene: TRBJ1-1

CDR3nt: TGTGCCAGCAGCCAATCGGACAGGGGCCTCCCTGAAGCTTTCTTT
CDR3aa: CASSQSDRGLPEAFF
v_gene: TRBV7-2
abundance: .
d_gene: TRBD1
j_gene: TRBJ1-1

CDR3nt: TGCAGTGCCGACTGGTATATCACAGATACGCAGTATTTT
CDR3aa: CSADWYITDTQYF
v_gene: TRBV20-1
abundance: many
d_gene: .
j_gene: TRBJ2-3

CDR3nt: TGTGCCAGCAGCCCACTAGGGACAGGGAACACTGAAGCTTTCTTT
CDR3aa: CASSPLGTGNTEAFF
v_gene: TRBV11-2
abundance: few
d_gene: TRBD1
j_gene: TRBJ1-1

CDR3nt: TGTGCCAGTAGCTACGGACTAGTCAATGAGCAGTTCTTC
CDR3aa: CASSYGLVNEQFF
v_gene: TRBV19
abundance: few
d_gene: TRBD2
j_gene: TRBJ2-1

CDR3nt: TGTGCCAGCGGGAGTAGCGGGAGGGCCAATGACGAGCAGTACTTC
CDR3aa: CASGSSGRANDEQYF
v_gene: TRBV28
abundance: once
d_gene: TRBD2
j_gene: TRBJ2-7

CDR3nt: TGTGCCAGCAGCTTAGGGGGGACCTCCTACGAGCAGTACTTC
CDR3aa: CASSLGGTSYEQYF
v_gene: TRBV7-2
abundance: few
d_gene: .
j_gene: TRBJ2-7

CDR3nt: TGTGCCAGCAGTGAAAGGATGTCTGACACAGATACGCAGTATTTT
CDR3aa: CASSERMSDTDTQYF
v_gene: TRBV2
abundance: .
d_gene: .
j_gene: TRBJ2-3

CDR3nt: TGCAGTGCTAGAGTTCAGGAGTATAGCAATCAGCCCCAGCATTTT
CDR3aa: CSARVQEYSNQPQHF
v_gene: TRBV20-1
abundance: .
d_gene: .
j_gene: TRBJ1-5

CDR3nt: TGTGCCAGTAGACCCCTCTCCGAGGGTAATGAGCAGTTCTTC
CDR3aa: CASRPLSEGNEQFF
v_gene: TRBV19
abundance: .
d_gene: .
j_gene: TRBJ2-1

CDR3nt: TGTGCCAGCAGTGTATGGTTAGCGGCAAACACCGGGGAGCTGTTTTTT
CDR3aa: CASSVWLAANTGELFF
v_gene: TRBV6-1
abundance: many
d_gene: .
j_gene: TRBJ2-2

CDR3nt: TGTGCCAGCAGTTACTCGATGACAGGGACGGGAGGCTACACCTTC
CDR3aa: CASSYSMTGTGGYTF
v_gene: TRBV6-2/TRBV6-3
abundance: .
d_gene: TRBD1
j_gene: TRBJ1-2

CDR3nt: TGTGCCAGCAGCTTGGGGACGGAGACTGAAGCTTTCTTT
CDR3aa: CASSLGTETEAFF
v_gene: TRBV7-9
abundance: few
d_gene: .
j_gene: TRBJ1-1

CDR3nt: TGCAGTGCTAGAGATACAGGGTCTACAATCGAGCAGTACTTC
CDR3aa: CSARDTGSTIEQYF
v_gene: TRBV20-1
abundance: few
d_gene: .
j_gene: TRBJ2-7

CDR3nt: TGTGCCACCAGTGACCCACTGACAGCGTTTGGCGATGAGCAGTTCTTC
CDR3aa: CATSDPLTAFGDEQFF
v_gene: TRBV24-1
abundance: .
d_gene: .
j_gene: TRBJ2-1

CDR3nt: TGTGCCAGCAGCCAGGCGAGACACCCTCACACTGAAGCTTTCTTT
CDR3aa: CASSQARHPHTEAFF
v_gene: TRBV7-9
abundance: few
d_gene: .
j_gene: TRBJ1-1

CDR3nt: TGCGCCAGCAGCTTGGCCCGGACAGATAATTCACCCCTCCACTTT
CDR3aa: CASSLARTDNSPLHF
v_gene: TRBV5-1
abundance: many
d_gene: .
j_gene: TRBJ1-6

CDR3nt: TGTGCCAGCAGCCAGCCAAGCGGACGCGATACGCAGTATTTT
CDR3aa: CASSQPSGRDTQYF
v_gene: TRBV14
abundance: many
d_gene: .
j_gene: TRBJ2-3

CDR3nt: TGTGCCTGGCATTCGGGTAGCGGGAGATCAGATACGCAGTATTTT
CDR3aa: CAWHSGSGRSDTQYF
v_gene: TRBV30
abundance: .
d_gene: TRBD2
j_gene: TRBJ2-3

CDR3nt: TGTGCCAGCTCTTACTTTCACGTGGGGTACACTGAAGCTTTCTTT
CDR3aa: CASSYFHVGYTEAFF
v_gene: TRBV14
abundance: few
d_gene: .
j_gene: TRBJ1-1

CDR3nt: TGCAGTGCTAGAGATCAACAGGGCACAGATACGCAGTATTTT
CDR3aa: CSARDQQGTDTQYF
v_gene: TRBV20-1
abundance: .
d_gene: .
j_gene: TRBJ2-3

CDR3nt: TGTGCCAGTAGTATAGGGCAGGGAATACATACGCAGTATTTT
CDR3aa: CASSIGQGIHTQYF
v_gene: TRBV19
abundance: many
d_gene: .
j_gene: TRBJ2-3

CDR3nt: TGTGCCAGCAGGGGACTAGCGGGAGCGGGAGAGACCCAGTACTTC
CDR3aa: CASRGLAGAGETQYF
v_gene: TRBV3-1
abundance: few
d_gene: TRBD2
j_gene: TRBJ2-5

CDR3nt: TGCAGTGCTGAGGGACAGGGCTGGAGTGAGCAGTTCTTC
CDR3aa: CSAEGQGWSEQFF
v_gene: TRBV20-1
abundance: many
d_gene: TRBD1
j_gene: TRBJ2-1

CDR3nt: TGTGCCAGCAGTGCCCTCCGCGGTAGCGGGAGGAGGGATACGCAGTATTTT
CDR3aa: CASSALRGSGRRDTQYF
v_gene: TRBV27
abundance: .
d_gene: TRBD2
j_gene: TRBJ2-3

CDR3nt: TGTGCCAGCTCCGGGACACGAGCTTTCTTT
CDR3aa: CASSGTRAFF
v_gene: TRBV12-3/TRBV12-4
abundance: .
d_gene: .
j_gene: TRBJ1-1

CDR3nt: TGTGCCAGCAGCTTAGTTAAGGGACTAGCGGGAAAGTACAATGAGCAGTTCTTC
CDR3aa: CASSLVKGLAGKYNEQFF
v_gene: TRBV7-9
abundance: many
d_gene: TRBD2
j_gene: TRBJ2-1

CDR3nt: TGTGCCAGCAGCTTGCCGGACAGGAATAATGAGCAGTTCTTC
CDR3aa: CASSLPDRNNEQFF
v_gene: TRBV7-9
abundance: .
d_gene: TRBD1
j_gene: TRBJ2-1